This record concerns one T cell receptor beta chain sequence. Antigen specificity is unknown. The entry originates in a study of T cell repertoires in ileal Crohn's disease. Background on the study: At surgery, 35% of patients smoked, with median disease duration 7.9 years. Study outcomes and limitations: Every patient over 26.8% clonality showed endoscopic recurrence. Mucosal expansions were suggested to be mainly CD8 T cells.

The germline gives CDR1 SGHTA, CDR2 FQGNSA. This CDR3 comprises 13 residues. Trimming pared 5 bases from V and 3 bases from J, leaving 8 bases between. Each sample's TCRB immunosequencing used around 510 nanograms of biopsy DNA. The method was immunoSEQ multiplex PCR; TCRdb's version includes in-frame clones alone and lacks a portion of them. The profile shows fewer than 5,500 clones, roughly four fifths of them singletons. Input material: ileal tissue. The genes are TRBV7-2 and TRBJ2-1; no clear D gene. This sequence was found in an adult with Crohn's disease. The DNA for the CDR3 is TGTGCCAGCAGCCACGGGCACTACAATGAGCAGTTCTTC. Translating it yields CASSHGHYNEQFF.